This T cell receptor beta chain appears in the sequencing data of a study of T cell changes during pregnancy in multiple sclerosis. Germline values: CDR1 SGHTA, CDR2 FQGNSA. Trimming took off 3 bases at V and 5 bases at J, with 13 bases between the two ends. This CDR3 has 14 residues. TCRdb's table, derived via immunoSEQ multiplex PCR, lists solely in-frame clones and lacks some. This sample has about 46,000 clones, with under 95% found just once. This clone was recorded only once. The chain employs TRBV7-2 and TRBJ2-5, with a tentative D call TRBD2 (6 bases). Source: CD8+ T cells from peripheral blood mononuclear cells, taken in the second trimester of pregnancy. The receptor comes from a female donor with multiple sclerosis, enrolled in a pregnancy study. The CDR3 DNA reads TGTGCCAGCAGCTTCGGGGGAACATCGGAGACCCAGTACTTC. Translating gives CASSFGGTSETQYF. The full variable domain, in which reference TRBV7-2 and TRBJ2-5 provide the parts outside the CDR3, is GAGVSQSPSNKVTEKGKDVELRCDPISGHTALYWYRQSLGQGLEFLIYFQGNSAPDKSGLPSDRFSAERTGGSVSTLTIQRTQQEDSAVYLCASSFGGTSETQYFGPGTRLLVL.